This TCR beta chain was observed in a study of blood T cell repertoires in COVID-19. At the level of the study: Samples taken during acute and convalescent COVID-19 were collected in the United States, Italy and Spain. PBMCs, B-cell-depleted T cells, or T cells were the source of the cDNA or gDNA that made up the material.

This clone was detected only once. In the source study's methods: Amplification of reference gene primers provided the estimated nucleated cell counts. Using immunoSEQ multiplex PCR, the repertoire was profiled, and TCRdb retains in-frame clones only, with some absent. The DNA was the basis for D and trimming; V, J and clone size are from that table. Among fewer than 250,000 clones, 83% were seen once, and the ten largest hold around 2.6%. V dropped 2 bases and J dropped 5 bases, with 14 bases sitting between them. The CDR3 totals 15 residues. CDR1 and CDR2 from the germline V gene are MNHEY and SVGEGT.

Sequenced input: peripheral blood. The TCR comes from a woman aged 65 to 85 with active or convalescent COVID-19. This rearrangement joins TRBV6-2 or TRBV6-3 to TRBJ2-3; perhaps TRBD1 as D (6 bases). The CDR3 reads CASSYGDTRGDTQYF. CDR3 DNA: TGTGCCAGCAGTTACGGGGACACTCGAGGAGATACGCAGTATTTT.